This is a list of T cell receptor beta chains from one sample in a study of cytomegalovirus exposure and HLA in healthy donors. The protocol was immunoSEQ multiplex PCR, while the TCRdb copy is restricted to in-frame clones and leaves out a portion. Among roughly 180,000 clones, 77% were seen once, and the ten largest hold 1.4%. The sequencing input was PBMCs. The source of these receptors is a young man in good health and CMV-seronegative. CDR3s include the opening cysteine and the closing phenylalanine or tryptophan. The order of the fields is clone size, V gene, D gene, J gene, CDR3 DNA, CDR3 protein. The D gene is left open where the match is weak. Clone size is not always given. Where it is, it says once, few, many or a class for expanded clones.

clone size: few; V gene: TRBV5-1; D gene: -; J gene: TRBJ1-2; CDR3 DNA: TGCGCCAGCAGCTTGGGTGGCACGGGCTATGGCTACACCTTC; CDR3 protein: CASSLGGTGYGYTF
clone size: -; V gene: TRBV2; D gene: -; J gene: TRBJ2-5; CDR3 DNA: TGTGCCAGCAGTAGTCAGGGGCAAGAGACCCAGTACTTC; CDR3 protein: CASSSQGQETQYF
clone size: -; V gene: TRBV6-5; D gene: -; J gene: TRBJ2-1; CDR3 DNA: TGTGCCAGCAGTCACCGACGGAGCTCCTACAATGAGCAGTTCTTC; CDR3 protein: CASSHRRSSYNEQFF
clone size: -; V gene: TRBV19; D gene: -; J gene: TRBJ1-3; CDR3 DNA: TGTGCCAGTAGTCCGAGCTCTGGAAACACCATATATTTT; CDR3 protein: CASSPSSGNTIYF
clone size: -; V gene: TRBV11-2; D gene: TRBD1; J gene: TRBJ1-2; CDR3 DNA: TGTGCCAGCAGCCCGAACCGGGACAGGGGCGTTGGAACCTTC; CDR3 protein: CASSPNRDRGVGTF
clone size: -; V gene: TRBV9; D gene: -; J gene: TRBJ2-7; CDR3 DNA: TGTGCCAGCAGCCAGGGTTCCGACCCAGCCTACGAGCAGTACTTC; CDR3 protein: CASSQGSDPAYEQYF
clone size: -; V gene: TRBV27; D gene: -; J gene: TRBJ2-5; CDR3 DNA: TGTGCCAGCAGCCGGGGGGAGACCCAGTACTTC; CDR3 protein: CASSRGETQYF
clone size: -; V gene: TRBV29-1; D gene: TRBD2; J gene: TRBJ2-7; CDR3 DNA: TGCAGCGTTGTACGGGGGGGGCTAGGCGAGCAGTACTTC; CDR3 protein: CSVVRGGLGEQYF
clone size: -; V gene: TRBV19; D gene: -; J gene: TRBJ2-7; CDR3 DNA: TGTGCCAGTAGTCCCAGGACTGTTCCCTACGAGCAGTACTTC; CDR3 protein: CASSPRTVPYEQYF
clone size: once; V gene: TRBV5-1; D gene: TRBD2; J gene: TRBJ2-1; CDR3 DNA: TGCGCCAGCAGGAAATTAGCGGGAGCTCGTGAGCAGTTCTTC; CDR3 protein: CASRKLAGAREQFF
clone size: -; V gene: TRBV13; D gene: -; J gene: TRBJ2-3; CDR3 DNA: TGTGCCAGCAGCTTAGGTCAGGGTTTGACAGATACGCAGTATTTT; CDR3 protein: CASSLGQGLTDTQYF
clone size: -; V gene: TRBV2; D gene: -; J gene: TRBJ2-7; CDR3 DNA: TGTGCCAGCAGTGGGCGCGGCTACGAGCAGTACTTC; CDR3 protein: CASSGRGYEQYF
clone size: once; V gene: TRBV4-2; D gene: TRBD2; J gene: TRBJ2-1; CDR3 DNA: TGTGCCAGCAGCCGACGCGGGGGAGGGGCCGGAGCCTACAATGAGCAGTTCTTC; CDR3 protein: CASSRRGGGAGAYNEQFF
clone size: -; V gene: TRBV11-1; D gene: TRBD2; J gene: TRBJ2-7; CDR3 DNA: TGTGCCAGCAGTTACTCACTAGCGGGAGTGAACGAGCAGTACTTC; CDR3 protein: CASSYSLAGVNEQYF
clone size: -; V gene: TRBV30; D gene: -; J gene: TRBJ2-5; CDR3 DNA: TGTGCCTGGAGTTTGATGGGAGCGGAGACCCAGTACTTC; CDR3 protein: CAWSLMGAETQYF
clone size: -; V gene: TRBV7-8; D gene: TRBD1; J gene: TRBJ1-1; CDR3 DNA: TGTGCCAGCAGCTCCGGACAGGGGGCAAGACTGGCTTTCTTT; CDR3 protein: CASSSGQGARLAFF
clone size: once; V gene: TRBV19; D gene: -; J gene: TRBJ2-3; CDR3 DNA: TGTGCCAGTAGTATGTACGGGAGTTTGAGGACAGATACGCAGTATTTT; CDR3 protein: CASSMYGSLRTDTQYF
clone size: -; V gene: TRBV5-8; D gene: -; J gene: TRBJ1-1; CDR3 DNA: TGTGCCAGCAGCTGGGCAGTGAACACTGAAGCTTTCTTT; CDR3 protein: CASSWAVNTEAFF
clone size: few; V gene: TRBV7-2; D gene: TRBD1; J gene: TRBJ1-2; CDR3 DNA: TGTGCCAGCAGCCCAGAAGGGGGCCCAGGGTATGGCTACACCTTC; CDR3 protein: CASSPEGGPGYGYTF
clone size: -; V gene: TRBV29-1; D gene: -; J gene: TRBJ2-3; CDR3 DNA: TGCAGCGTGAGGGACAGCGGGAGCACAGATACGCAGTATTTT; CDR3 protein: CSVRDSGSTDTQYF
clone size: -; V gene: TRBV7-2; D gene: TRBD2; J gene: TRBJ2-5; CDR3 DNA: TGTGCCAGCAGCTTAACTAGCGCTGAGTCGACCCAGTACTTC; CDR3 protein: CASSLTSAESTQYF
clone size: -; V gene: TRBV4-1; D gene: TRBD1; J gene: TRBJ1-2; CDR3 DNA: TGCGCCAGCAGCCCAGAACCGGGACAGGGCATCTATGGCTACACCTTC; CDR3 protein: CASSPEPGQGIYGYTF
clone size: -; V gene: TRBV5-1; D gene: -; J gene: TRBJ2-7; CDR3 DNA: TGCGCCAGCAGCTTGGTTAGTTCCCCCTACGAGCAGTACTTC; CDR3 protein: CASSLVSSPYEQYF
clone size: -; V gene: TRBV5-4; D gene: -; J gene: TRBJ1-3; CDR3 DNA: TGTGCCAGCAGCTTGACAGGGACAGGAAACACCATATATTTT; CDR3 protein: CASSLTGTGNTIYF
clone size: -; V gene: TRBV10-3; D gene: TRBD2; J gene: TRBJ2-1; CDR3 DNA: TGTGCCATCAGTGAGGGGGGACTAGCGGGGGCCAGCTCCTACAATGAGCAGTTCTTC; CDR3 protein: CAISEGGLAGASSYNEQFF
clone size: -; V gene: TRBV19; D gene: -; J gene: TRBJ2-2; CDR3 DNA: TGTGCCAGTAGTATACTAATAAACACCGGGGAGCTGTTTTTT; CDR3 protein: CASSILINTGELFF
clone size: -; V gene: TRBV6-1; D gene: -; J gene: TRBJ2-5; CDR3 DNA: TGTGCCAGCAGTGTCCTCAGGGTTAGGGAGACCCAGTACTTC; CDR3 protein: CASSVLRVRETQYF
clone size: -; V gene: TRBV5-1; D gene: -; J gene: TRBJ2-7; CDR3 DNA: TGCGCCAGCAGCTTGTATACTAACTACGAGCAGTACTTC; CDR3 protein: CASSLYTNYEQYF
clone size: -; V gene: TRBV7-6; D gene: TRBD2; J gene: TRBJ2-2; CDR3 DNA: TGTGCCAGCAGCTTAGCGCCGGCGGGGGTGAGCACCGGGGAGCTGTTTTTT; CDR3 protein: CASSLAPAGVSTGELFF
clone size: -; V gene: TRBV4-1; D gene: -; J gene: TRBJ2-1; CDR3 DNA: TGCGCCAGCAGCCGGACTCAAGACGGTTCGGGCCCCTACAATGAGCAGTTCTTC; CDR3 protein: CASSRTQDGSGPYNEQFF
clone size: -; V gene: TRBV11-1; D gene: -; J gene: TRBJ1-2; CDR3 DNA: TGTGCCAGCAGCTTAGGCCCCTCGGTCTCTAACTATGGCTACACCTTC; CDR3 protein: CASSLGPSVSNYGYTF
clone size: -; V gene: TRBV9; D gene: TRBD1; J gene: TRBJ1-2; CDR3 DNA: TGTGCCAGCAGCGAGCACAGGGGAGCTAACTATGGCTACACCTTC; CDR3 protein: CASSEHRGANYGYTF
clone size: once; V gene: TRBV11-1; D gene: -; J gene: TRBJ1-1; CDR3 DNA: TGTGCCAGCAAGTTAGAGGAGTACACTGAAGCTTTCTTT; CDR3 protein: CASKLEEYTEAFF
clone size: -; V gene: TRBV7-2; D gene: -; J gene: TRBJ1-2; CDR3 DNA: TGTGCCAGCAGCTTCGCTGGAGTGACCTATGGCTACACCTTC; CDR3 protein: CASSFAGVTYGYTF
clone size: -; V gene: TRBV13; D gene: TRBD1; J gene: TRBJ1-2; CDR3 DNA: TGTGCCAGCAGCCCCGACAGGGGGCGCGGCTACACCTTC; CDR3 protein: CASSPDRGRGYTF
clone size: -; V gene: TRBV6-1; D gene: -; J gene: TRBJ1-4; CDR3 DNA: TGTGCCAGCAGTGAACTGACAGCAACTAATGAAAAACTGTTTTTT; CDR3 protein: CASSELTATNEKLFF
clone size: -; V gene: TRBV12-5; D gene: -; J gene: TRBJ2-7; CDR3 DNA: TGTGCTAGTGGTTTGGTACCGGGACATTACTTCTACGAGCAGTACTTC; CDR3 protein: CASGLVPGHYFYEQYF
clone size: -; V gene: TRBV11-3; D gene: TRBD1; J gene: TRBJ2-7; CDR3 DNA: TGTGCCAGCAGCTACTGGACAGGGGGCGCCTACGAGCAGTACTTC; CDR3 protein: CASSYWTGGAYEQYF
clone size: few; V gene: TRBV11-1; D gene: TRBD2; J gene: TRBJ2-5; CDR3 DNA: TGTGCCAGCCAACCCGGGGGGCCTAGCGGGGGTATGGAGACCCAGTACTTC; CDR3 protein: CASQPGGPSGGMETQYF
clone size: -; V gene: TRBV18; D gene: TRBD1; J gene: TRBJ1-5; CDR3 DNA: TGTGCCAGCTCACCGCTGGGACAGCCCAATCAGCCCCAGCATTTT; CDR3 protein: CASSPLGQPNQPQHF
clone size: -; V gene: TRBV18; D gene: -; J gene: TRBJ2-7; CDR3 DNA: TGTGCCAGCTCACCACAGGGCGGGACTCCCTACGAGCAGTACTTC; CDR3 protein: CASSPQGGTPYEQYF
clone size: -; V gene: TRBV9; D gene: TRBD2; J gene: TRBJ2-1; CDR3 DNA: TGTGCCAGCAGCGTCACGGGACTAGCGGGGGGGGGATCTCCCAATGAGCAGTTCTTC; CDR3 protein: CASSVTGLAGGGSPNEQFF